These 24 T cell receptor beta chains came from one sample sequenced in a study of response to subunit inactivated influenza vaccine. TCRdb re-derived calls from the RT-PCR reads in MiXCR, one entry per CDR3 protein. Of around 190,000 distinct CDR3 sequences in the sample, 13% to 15% were seen once. Sequencing was performed on CD8+ T cells sorted from PBMCs, taken more than 4 days after vaccination. The receptors come from a man in his forties or fifties who received an inactivated influenza vaccine.

The chain links TRBV27 to TRBJ1-5; no firm D call. Germline V gene sequence: CDR1 MNHEY, CDR2 SMNVEV (reference sequence). CDR3 size: 13 residues. The V gene lost 2 bases and the J gene lost 7 bases, with 9 bases spanning the gap. CDR3 loop: CASSLSQTQPQHF. The CDR3 DNA follows: TGTGCCAGCAGTTTAAGTCAGACCCAGCCCCAGCATTTT.

The chain carries TRBV4-2 and TRBJ2-4; no firm D call. V was cut by 0 bases and J by 8 bases, with 11 bases left in between. CDR1 and CDR2 from the germline V gene are LGHNA and YNFKEQ. The CDR3 runs 14 residues. The CDR3 bases are TGTGCCAGCAGCCAAGAAGGCAACCCCTACATTCAGTACTTC. As protein: CASSQEGNPYIQYF.

This chain uses TRBV7-9 with TRBJ1-5; D remains ambiguous. This CDR3 contains 15 residues. V shed 0 bases and J shed 2 bases, with 8 bases lying between them. CDR1 SEHNR and CDR2 FQNEAQ come from the germline V gene (reference sequence). The CDR3 protein is CASSLAGSGNQPQHF. CDR3 nucleotide sequence: TGTGCCAGCAGCTTAGCAGGGTCCGGCAATCAGCCCCAGCATTTT.

This clonotype was seen a few times. This chain uses TRBV4-3 with TRBJ2-1; 10 bases are shared with TRBD2. Germline V CDR1 and CDR2: LGHNA, YSLEER. Trimming cost V 0 bases and J 3 bases; bases outside gene matches: 5. The CDR3 contains 17 residues. CDR3 in amino acids: CASSQEGLAANYNEQFF. The CDR3 DNA follows: TGCGCCAGCAGCCAAGAAGGACTAGCGGCTAACTACAATGAGCAGTTCTTC.

This clonotype appeared a few times. This chain uses TRBV5-1 with TRBJ2-1; D is possibly TRBD1 or TRBD2 (6 bases each). V was pared by 4 bases and J by 2 bases, with 13 bases between. The V gene's germline CDR1 is SGHRS and CDR2 YFSETQ. This CDR3 has 15 amino acids. DNA for the CDR3: TGCGCCAGCAGCCTCCCCGGGGGCCCCTACAATGAGCAGTTCTTC. Its protein product is CASSLPGGPYNEQFF.

Of note for this clonotype: This clone may be a read error of a much larger clone one base away. The rearrangement uses TRBV7-8 and TRBJ2-1; a weak D match, TRBD2 (5 bases). Trimming took off 2 bases at V and 2 bases at J, with 10 bases between the two ends. The CDR3 sequence is 15 residues long. The V gene's germline CDR1 is SGHVS and CDR2 FQNEAQ. In DNA, the CDR3 is TGTGCCAGCAGCTTAAGAGGGATCCCCTACAATGAGCAGTTCTTC. This gives the protein CASSLRGIPYNEQFF.

The sample holds many counts of this clonotype. This chain uses TRBV20-1 with TRBJ1-2; a weak D match, TRBD1 (5 bases). Germline CDR1 DFQATT, CDR2 SNEGSKA (reference sequence). V lost 2 bases, J lost 0 bases, and 10 bases lay in between. This CDR3 is 14 amino acids long. The CDR3 region is CSARPRGTNYGYTF. The CDR3 DNA is TGCAGTGCTAGACCCCGGGGGACTAACTATGGCTACACCTTC.

This clonotype came up a few times. This chain joins TRBV28 and TRBJ2-7, with TRBD1 identical over 7 bases. Trimming took 10 bases from V and 2 from J; bases not matched to a gene: 11. Germline V gene data show CDR1 as MDHEN and CDR2 as SYDVKM. The CDR3 runs to 14 residues. The CDR3 loop is CATISGQGAYEQYF. The CDR3 bases are TGTGCCACCATTAGTGGGCAGGGGGCCTACGAGCAGTACTTC.

This clonotype turned up a few times. V and J are TRBV27 and TRBJ2-7, with 8 nucleotides matching TRBD2. Losses at the gene ends were 4 bases for V and 3 bases for J; bases not matched to a gene: 5. The CDR3 contains 14 residues. CDR1 and CDR2 (germline): MNHEY, SMNVEV (reference sequence). The CDR3 here is CASSSMAGGYEQYF. The CDR3 nucleotides are TGTGCCAGCAGTTCTATGGCGGGGGGCTACGAGCAGTACTTC.

This clonotype was observed a few times. The chain carries TRBV28 and TRBJ2-3; D remains unclear. The CDR3 sequence is 14 residues long. V lost 3 bases and J lost 0, with 7 bases in between. In germline, CDR1 is MDHEN, CDR2 SYDVKM. The DNA for the CDR3 is TGTGCCAGCAGTTTCGTCGGTAGCACAGATACGCAGTATTTT. This encodes CASSFVGSTDTQYF.

This clonotype turned up a few times. The chain has TRBV2 and TRBJ1-2; the D gene is possibly TRBD1 (6 bases). CDR1 is SNHLY, CDR2 FYNNEI, per germline. Trimming took off 6 bases at V and 4 bases at J, with 9 bases between the two ends. This CDR3 has 12 amino acids. This chain's CDR3 is CASRQGGYGYTF. CDR3 in DNA: TGTGCCAGCAGACAGGGCGGCTATGGCTACACCTTC.

The genes are TRBV7-9 and TRBJ2-1; 8 bases agree with TRBD2. Germline CDR1 reads SEHNR; CDR2 reads FQNEAQ (reference sequence). V lost 5 bases and J lost 7; bases outside the gene matches: 10. The CDR3 has 15 residues. The CDR3 protein is CASSLRVAGLNEQFF. In DNA form, the CDR3 reads TGTGCCAGCAGCCTCCGGGTAGCGGGGTTAAATGAGCAGTTCTTC.

V is TRBV16 and J is TRBJ1-1; D remains ambiguous. Germline CDR1 KGHSY, CDR2 FQNENV. The germline V and J ends were trimmed by 2 bases and 5 bases, with 9 bases remaining between them. This CDR3 has 13 residues. This CDR3 is CASSQGPRTEAFF. The CDR3 DNA sequence: TGTGCCAGCAGCCAAGGCCCGCGGACTGAAGCTTTCTTT.

This clonotype appeared a few times. The chain carries TRBV5-7 and TRBJ2-5; TRBD2 matches 11 bases. TRBV5-7 is known as an ORF, though its function is uncertain. After removal of 1 base from V and 4 bases from J, the junction contained 3 bases not matched to a gene. The CDR3 extends over 15 amino acids. The CDR3, as DNA: TGTGCCAGCAGCTTGTTAGCGGGGGGGAGAGAGACCCAGTACTTC. Encoded protein: CASSLLAGGRETQYF.

V and J are TRBV7-9 and TRBJ2-3; D may be TRBD2 (6 bases). Germline-derived CDR1 and CDR2 are SEHNR and FQNEAQ (reference sequence). The CDR3 runs 14 residues. V lost 4 bases, J lost 0 bases, and 8 bases lay in between. CDR3 amino acids: CASSSGLSTDTQYF. Here the CDR3 DNA reads TGTGCCAGCAGCTCGGGACTCAGCACAGATACGCAGTATTTT.

This clonotype has a count of ten or more. The chain carries TRBV7-8 and TRBJ2-3; 11 bases line up with TRBD2. V trimming: 5 bases; J trimming: 3 bases; junction bases outside the gene matches: 13. The CDR3 runs 18 residues. The germline gives CDR1 SGHVS, CDR2 FQNEAQ. CDR3: CASSPRIRLAGRTDTQYF. The CDR3 DNA follows: TGTGCCAGCAGCCCTAGAATAAGACTAGCGGGACGAACAGATACGCAGTATTTT.

The rearrangement joins TRBV6-5 to TRBJ2-1; possibly TRBD2 for D (6 bases). The CDR3 extends over 17 amino acids. V was cut by 0 bases and J by 4 bases, with 16 bases left in between. Looked up from germline, CDR1 is MNHEY and CDR2 is SVGAGI. The CDR3 here is CASSYSAGDSGYNEQFF. CDR3 nucleotides: TGTGCCAGCAGTTACTCCGCCGGTGATAGCGGATACAATGAGCAGTTCTTC.

This sequence joins TRBV12-3 or TRBV12-4 and TRBJ1-1, with D uncertain. The CDR3 consists of 13 residues. Deletions cut 7 bases from V and 5 bases from J, with 14 bases between. CDR3 loop: CASNLGFGTEAFF. The CDR3 DNA reads TGTGCCAGCAACCTAGGGTTTGGTACTGAAGCTTTCTTT.

The chain links TRBV2 to TRBJ2-2; TRBD2 is a possible D gene (5 bases). V was pared by 7 bases and J by 1 base, with 10 bases between. The CDR3 length is 14 residues. Germline lookup yields CDR1 SNHLY and CDR2 FYNNEI. CDR3 region: CASTVRGNTGELFF. The DNA for the CDR3 is TGTGCCAGCACCGTCCGGGGGAACACCGGGGAGCTGTTTTTT.

This clonotype was detected a few times. The chain is built from TRBV6-1 and TRBJ2-4; 10 bases are shared with TRBD2. Germline CDR1 and CDR2: MNHNS and SASEGT. This CDR3 has 15 amino acids. The V gene end was trimmed by 6 bases and the J gene end by 1 base; junction bases not matched to a gene: 3. The CDR3 protein is CASSLLAGAKNIQYF. CDR3 DNA sequence: TGTGCCAGCAGCCTACTAGCGGGGGCCAAAAACATTCAGTACTTC.

This clonotype was seen a handful of times. The V call is TRBV3-1, the J call TRBJ2-1; D ambiguous. There are 13 residues in the CDR3. Germline CDR1 LGHDT, CDR2 YNNKEL (reference sequence). V lost 5 bases to trimming and J lost 0 bases, with 5 bases between them. CDR3 in amino acids: CASSGDSYNEQFF. The CDR3 nucleotides are TGTGCCAGCAGCGGGGACTCCTACAATGAGCAGTTCTTC.

The J gene is TRBJ2-5, the V gene TRBV29-1; 9 bases are shared with TRBD2. Germline lookup yields CDR1 SQVTM and CDR2 ANQGSEA. J was trimmed by 5 bases and V by 2 bases; bases with no gene match: 12. The CDR3 spans 16 residues. This chain's CDR3 is CSVELPLSGRGETQYF. CDR3 bases: TGCAGCGTTGAATTGCCACTTAGCGGGAGAGGGGAGACCCAGTACTTC. Supplemented by reference TRBV29-1 and TRBJ2-5, the full variable domain reads SAVISQKPSRDICQRGTSLTIQCQVDSQVTMMFWYRQQPGQSLTLIATANQGSEATYESGFVIDKFPISRPNLTFSTLTVSNMSPEDSSIYLCSVELPLSGRGETQYFGPGTRLLVL.

This clonotype was recorded a few times. This rearrangement joins TRBV6-5 to TRBJ2-7; no firm D call. Trimming removed 8 bases from V and 3 bases from J, with 11 bases in between. From germline, CDR1 is MNHEY and CDR2 SVGAGI. The length of the CDR3 is 12 residues. CDR3 loop: CASVGPNYEQYF. The CDR3 DNA reads TGTGCCAGCGTCGGCCCCAACTACGAGCAGTACTTC.

The sample holds a few counts of this clonotype. The V call is TRBV7-8, the J call TRBJ2-5; D uncertain. V gave up 5 bases and J gave up 1 base, with 11 bases separating them. CDR1 is SGHVS and CDR2 is FQNEAQ in the germline V gene. This CDR3 is 14 amino acids long. CDR3 in amino acids: CASSILSSQETQYF. As DNA, the CDR3 is TGTGCCAGCAGCATACTGTCGTCCCAAGAGACCCAGTACTTC.